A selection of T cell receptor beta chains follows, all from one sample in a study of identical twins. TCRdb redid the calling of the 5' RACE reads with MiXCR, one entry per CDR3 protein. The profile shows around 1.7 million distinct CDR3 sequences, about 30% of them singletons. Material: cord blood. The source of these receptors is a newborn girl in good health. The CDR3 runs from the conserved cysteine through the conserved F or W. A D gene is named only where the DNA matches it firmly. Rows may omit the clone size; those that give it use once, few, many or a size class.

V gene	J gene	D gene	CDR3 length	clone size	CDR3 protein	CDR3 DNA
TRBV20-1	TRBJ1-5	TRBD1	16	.	CSARLPLGQGHQPQHF	TGCAGTGCTAGACTACCTTTGGGACAGGGCCATCAGCCCCAGCATTTT
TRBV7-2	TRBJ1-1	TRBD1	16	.	CASSRFLGQGGTEAFF	TGTGCCAGCAGCCGGTTTTTAGGACAGGGGGGCACTGAAGCTTTCTTT
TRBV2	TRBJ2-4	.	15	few	CASMGQGAAKNIQYF	TGTGCCAGCATGGGACAAGGGGCGGCCAAAAACATTCAGTACTTC
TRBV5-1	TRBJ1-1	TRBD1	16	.	CASSSRTGDPNTEAFF	TGCGCCAGCAGCAGTCGGACAGGGGACCCTAACACTGAAGCTTTCTTT
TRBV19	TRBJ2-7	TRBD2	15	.	CASNLGLAGSHEQYF	TGTGCCAGTAACCTCGGTCTAGCGGGATCCCACGAGCAGTACTTC
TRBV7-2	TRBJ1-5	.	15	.	CASSLWGFANQPRHF	TGTGCCAGCAGCTTATGGGGGTTTGCCAATCAGCCCCGGCATTTT
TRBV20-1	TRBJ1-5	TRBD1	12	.	CSAKTGGQPQHF	TGCAGTGCTAAAACAGGGGGTCAGCCCCAGCATTTT
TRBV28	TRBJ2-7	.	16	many	CASSSPQRSKSSEQYF	TGTGCCAGCAGCTCGCCCCAGCGTAGTAAGTCCAGCGAGCAGTACTTC
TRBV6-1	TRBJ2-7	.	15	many	CASSPSGGRTYEQYF	TGTGCCAGCAGTCCCAGTGGAGGCAGGACCTACGAGCAGTACTTC
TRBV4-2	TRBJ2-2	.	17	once	CASSQVQVIANTGELFF	TGTGCCAGCAGCCAAGTACAAGTCATAGCGAACACCGGGGAGCTGTTTTTT
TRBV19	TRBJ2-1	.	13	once	CASTKGRGDEQFF	TGTGCCAGTACCAAGGGCAGGGGAGATGAGCAGTTCTTC
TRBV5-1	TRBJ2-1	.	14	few	CASSLTDPSNEQFF	TGCGCCAGCAGCTTGACAGATCCATCCAATGAGCAGTTCTTC
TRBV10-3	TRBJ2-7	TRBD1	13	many	CAIMTSGGYEQYF	TGTGCCATCATGACGTCAGGGGGCTACGAGCAGTACTTC
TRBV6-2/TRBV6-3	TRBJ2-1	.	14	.	CASGQRDPRYEQFF	TGTGCCAGCGGCCAACGGGACCCTCGATATGAGCAGTTCTTC
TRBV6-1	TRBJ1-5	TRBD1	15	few	CASSKDRDSNQPQHF	TGTGCCAGCAGCAAGGACAGGGATAGCAATCAGCCCCAGCATTTT
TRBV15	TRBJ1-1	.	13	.	CATSRDKGTKAFF	TGTGCCACCAGCAGAGATAAGGGCACGAAAGCTTTCTTT
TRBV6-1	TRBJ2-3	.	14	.	CASSDKAKGDTQYF	TGTGCCAGCAGTGATAAGGCTAAGGGAGATACGCAGTATTTT
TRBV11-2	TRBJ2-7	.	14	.	CASSSPRFSYEQYF	TGTGCCAGCAGCTCACCCCGTTTCTCCTACGAGCAGTACTTC